This is a list of T cell receptor beta chains from one sample in a study of T cell changes during pregnancy in multiple sclerosis. Sequencing used immunoSEQ multiplex PCR; TCRdb keeps in-frame clones, though not all of them. This sample has 75,000 to 95,000 clones; about 94% occur once, and the top ten carry less than 0.15%. The input for sequencing was CD4+ T cells from peripheral blood mononuclear cells, taken after pregnancy. Receptor source: a female donor with multiple sclerosis, enrolled in a pregnancy study. Each CDR3 is given with its conserved first and last residue. Each record gives: V gene, D gene, J gene, clone size, CDR3 DNA, CDR3 protein. A D gene is named only where the DNA matches it firmly. Not all rows give a size; the values are once, few, many and, for expanded clones, a class.

V: TRBV9; D: .; J: TRBJ2-3; size: .; DNA: TGTGCCAGCAGCGTAGGGGTGCAGGACACAGATACGCAGTATTTT; CDR3: CASSVGVQDTDTQYF
V: TRBV19; D: .; J: TRBJ2-1; size: .; DNA: TGTGCCAGTACCTTTGACGTAGGGGACAATGAGCAGTTCTTC; CDR3: CASTFDVGDNEQFF
V: TRBV6-5; D: .; J: TRBJ2-1; size: .; DNA: TGTGCCAGCAGTTCCAATCCAGTGGCACACAATGAGCAGTTCTTC; CDR3: CASSSNPVAHNEQFF
V: TRBV7-3; D: .; J: TRBJ2-3; size: .; DNA: TGTGCCAGCAGCTCTCCTCCTCCAGATACGCAGTATTTT; CDR3: CASSSPPPDTQYF
V: TRBV5-6; D: .; J: TRBJ1-4; size: .; DNA: TGTGCCAGCAGCTTGGCCACGGGTCGGGAACTGTTTTTT; CDR3: CASSLATGRELFF
V: TRBV7-2; D: .; J: TRBJ1-1; size: few; DNA: TGTGCCAGCAGCCAAGACACAGGAGTGAACACTGAAGCTTTCTTT; CDR3: CASSQDTGVNTEAFF
V: TRBV4-1; D: TRBD1; J: TRBJ1-5; size: .; DNA: TGCGCCAGCAGCCTGGGACAGTCAGAGGGACCCCAGCATTTT; CDR3: CASSLGQSEGPQHF
V: TRBV15; D: TRBD1; J: TRBJ1-3; size: .; DNA: TGTGCCACCAGCAGAGAGGACAGGGCACTCGGAAACACCATATATTTT; CDR3: CATSREDRALGNTIYF
V: TRBV7-8; D: TRBD2; J: TRBJ2-3; size: .; DNA: TGTGCCAGCAGCTTACTAGCGGGAGACACAGATACGCAGTATTTT; CDR3: CASSLLAGDTDTQYF
V: TRBV7-2; D: TRBD2; J: TRBJ2-5; size: .; DNA: TGTGCCAGCAGCTTAGGCCTAGCGGGAGGGCAAGAGACCCAGTACTTC; CDR3: CASSLGLAGGQETQYF
V: TRBV28; D: .; J: TRBJ2-7; size: .; DNA: TGTGCCAGCAGTTTTAGGTCTAGCTCCTACGAGCAGTACTTC; CDR3: CASSFRSSSYEQYF
V: TRBV2; D: TRBD2; J: TRBJ2-5; size: .; DNA: TGTGCCAGCCGGGGCGGGGGAGAGACCCAGTACTTC; CDR3: CASRGGGETQYF
V: TRBV7-2; D: .; J: TRBJ2-1; size: .; DNA: TGTGCCAGCAGCTTAGGTATAGGAGGGACCTACAATGAGCAGTTCTTC; CDR3: CASSLGIGGTYNEQFF
V: TRBV18; D: .; J: TRBJ2-5; size: .; DNA: TGTGCCAGTAAAGGGACAATGCAAGAGACCCAGTACTTC; CDR3: CASKGTMQETQYF
V: TRBV2; D: .; J: TRBJ1-5; size: .; DNA: TGTGCCAGCAGTGCCAGGGTAGGTCAGCCCCAGCATTTT; CDR3: CASSARVGQPQHF
V: TRBV7-9; D: TRBD2; J: TRBJ2-2; size: .; DNA: TGTGCCACCAAGACTAGCGGGACCACCGGGGAGCTGTTTTTT; CDR3: CATKTSGTTGELFF
V: TRBV7-6; D: TRBD2; J: TRBJ2-7; size: .; DNA: TGTGCCAGCAGCATTGGACTAGCGGGAGGAGGGGACTACGAGCAGTACTTC; CDR3: CASSIGLAGGGDYEQYF
V: TRBV7-9; D: TRBD2; J: TRBJ2-1; size: .; DNA: TGTGCCAGCAGCCCCACGGGAGGGACCTACAATGAGCAGTTCTTC; CDR3: CASSPTGGTYNEQFF
V: TRBV7-3; D: .; J: TRBJ1-2; size: .; DNA: TGTGCCAGCAGCCCTACACAGGGTTATGGCTACACCTTC; CDR3: CASSPTQGYGYTF
V: TRBV5-1; D: TRBD2; J: TRBJ2-3; size: .; DNA: TGCGCCAGCAGCTTGGAACCTAGCGGGAGTGGAAGCACAGATACGCAGTATTTT; CDR3: CASSLEPSGSGSTDTQYF
V: TRBV5-8; D: .; J: TRBJ2-7; size: .; DNA: TGTGCCAGCAGCTTGATTTTACGAAGAGGAGAGCAGTACTTC; CDR3: CASSLILRRGEQYF
V: TRBV7-2; D: .; J: TRBJ2-5; size: .; DNA: TGTGCCAGCAGCTTAGTATCCCGAGGAGGGGAGACCCAGTACTTC; CDR3: CASSLVSRGGETQYF
V: TRBV15; D: TRBD1; J: TRBJ2-7; size: .; DNA: TGTGCCACCAGCAGAGATCCAGTGGGGACAGGGGGTGCCTACGAGCAGTACTTC; CDR3: CATSRDPVGTGGAYEQYF
V: TRBV5-1; D: .; J: TRBJ2-3; size: few; DNA: TGCGCCAGCAGCCTTCAGGAGGGACGCACAGATACGCAGTATTTT; CDR3: CASSLQEGRTDTQYF
V: TRBV25-1; D: .; J: TRBJ2-6; size: .; DNA: TGTGCCAGCAGTGAAATTCGAGGGTCTGGGGCCAACGTCCTGACTTTC; CDR3: CASSEIRGSGANVLTF
V: TRBV5-1; D: .; J: TRBJ2-2; size: .; DNA: TGCGCCAGCAGCTTGTTCGGTGGTTTTAATTCCGGGGAGCTGTTTTTT; CDR3: CASSLFGGFNSGELFF
V: TRBV19; D: .; J: TRBJ2-2; size: once; DNA: TGTGCCAGTAGTATAGGCGGAGTGAGGGCCGGGGAGCTGTTTTTT; CDR3: CASSIGGVRAGELFF
V: TRBV6-6; D: TRBD1; J: TRBJ1-5; size: .; DNA: TGTGCCAGCAGCCGGGGGACAGAACAGCCCCAGCATTTT; CDR3: CASSRGTEQPQHF
V: TRBV7-2; D: TRBD2; J: TRBJ2-1; size: .; DNA: TGTGCCAGCAGCCCTAGCGGGAACCCCGGGGATGAGCAGTTCTTC; CDR3: CASSPSGNPGDEQFF
V: TRBV6-5; D: .; J: TRBJ1-3; size: .; DNA: TGTGCCAGCAGTTATTCCATGGGCAGTGGAAACACCATATATTTT; CDR3: CASSYSMGSGNTIYF
V: TRBV10-2; D: TRBD1; J: TRBJ2-1; size: .; DNA: TGCGCCAGCAGTGTCGGGACAGATCACCATGAGCAGTTCTTC; CDR3: CASSVGTDHHEQFF
V: TRBV7-2; D: TRBD1; J: TRBJ1-4; size: once; DNA: TGTGCCAGCAGCCTGGACAGGGGGCGGACTAATGAAAAACTGTTTTTT; CDR3: CASSLDRGRTNEKLFF
V: TRBV5-1; D: TRBD2; J: TRBJ2-1; size: .; DNA: TGCGCCAGCAGCTTGGCCCAGGGGACTAGCGGGAGAAATGAGCAGTTCTTC; CDR3: CASSLAQGTSGRNEQFF
V: TRBV5-8; D: .; J: TRBJ2-3; size: .; DNA: TGTGCCAGCAGCGCCGGGACATCTTTCACAGATACGCAGTATTTT; CDR3: CASSAGTSFTDTQYF
V: TRBV5-1; D: TRBD1; J: TRBJ1-2; size: .; DNA: TGCGCCAGCAGCAAGGAGACAGGGGCGGATGGCTACACCTTC; CDR3: CASSKETGADGYTF
V: TRBV7-9; D: .; J: TRBJ2-7; size: once; DNA: TGTGCCAGCGTAGAGGCGGGAAGCTCCTACGAGCAGTACTTC; CDR3: CASVEAGSSYEQYF
V: TRBV27; D: .; J: TRBJ1-4; size: .; DNA: TGTGCCAGCAGTTCCCCGGGCAGGCGGAGGCTAAAACTGTTTTTT; CDR3: CASSSPGRRRLKLFF
V: TRBV10-3; D: .; J: TRBJ2-1; size: .; DNA: TGTGCCATCAGCATGGGGAGCTCCTACAATGAGCAGTTCTTC; CDR3: CAISMGSSYNEQFF
V: TRBV4-2; D: TRBD2; J: TRBJ2-3; size: .; DNA: TGTGCCAGCAGCCAAGACGCGGGAGACACAGATACGCAGTATTTT; CDR3: CASSQDAGDTDTQYF
V: TRBV19; D: TRBD2; J: TRBJ2-1; size: .; DNA: TGTGCCAGTACTGTTAGCGGGAGGGCCTCGAATGAGCAGTTCTTC; CDR3: CASTVSGRASNEQFF
V: TRBV28; D: .; J: TRBJ1-5; size: .; DNA: TGTGCCAGCGGAGGGGTTCAGCCCCAGCATTTT; CDR3: CASGGVQPQHF
V: TRBV5-1; D: TRBD2; J: TRBJ2-5; size: .; DNA: TGCGCCAGCAGCTTGGGACTAGCGCTAGAAGAGACCCAGTACTTC; CDR3: CASSLGLALEETQYF
V: TRBV7-7; D: TRBD1; J: TRBJ2-3; size: .; DNA: TGTGCTAGCAGCCAAGGACAGGGAAGAGTCGATACGCAGTATTTT; CDR3: CASSQGQGRVDTQYF
V: TRBV21-1; D: .; J: TRBJ1-5; size: few; DNA: TGTGCCAGCAGCAGACGGACAGATTACAATCAGCCCCAGCATTTT; CDR3: CASSRRTDYNQPQHF
V: TRBV14; D: .; J: TRBJ2-7; size: .; DNA: TGTGCCAGCAGCCAACGAAACCGGGTCTACGAGCAGTACTTC; CDR3: CASSQRNRVYEQYF
V: TRBV29-1; D: TRBD1; J: TRBJ1-5; size: .; DNA: TGCAGCGCCTGGACAGGCCCCAATCAGCCCCAGCATTTT; CDR3: CSAWTGPNQPQHF
V: TRBV10-3; D: .; J: TRBJ2-1; size: .; DNA: TGTGCCATCAGTGCAGTAAACAATGAGCAGTTCTTC; CDR3: CAISAVNNEQFF
V: TRBV11-3; D: TRBD1; J: TRBJ2-6; size: .; DNA: TGTGCCAGCAGCTTAAATACAGGGGGTTCTGCTGGGGCCAACGTCCTGACTTTC; CDR3: CASSLNTGGSAGANVLTF
V: TRBV7-2; D: TRBD2; J: TRBJ2-3; size: .; DNA: TGTGCCAGCAGCTTGGGACTAGCGGGAGGAGATACGCAGTATTTT; CDR3: CASSLGLAGGDTQYF
V: TRBV6-1; D: .; J: TRBJ1-1; size: .; DNA: TGTGCCAGCGGGGGGAGGGTTAGGAACACTGAAGCTTTCTTT; CDR3: CASGGRVRNTEAFF
V: TRBV12-5; D: TRBD1; J: TRBJ1-3; size: .; DNA: TGTGCTAGTGGTTCGCCTGGAGGCAGGGGGCGCGGGGAGTCAAGCCGAAACACCATATATTTT; CDR3: CASGSPGGRGRGESSRNTIYF
V: TRBV2; D: TRBD2; J: TRBJ2-1; size: .; DNA: TGTGCCAGCAGTGTAGCGGGAGTGTCCTACAATGAGCAGTTCTTC; CDR3: CASSVAGVSYNEQFF
V: TRBV6-6; D: .; J: TRBJ2-5; size: once; DNA: TGTGCCAGCAGGCCTCCAGGGGAGGAGACCCAGTACTTC; CDR3: CASRPPGEETQYF
V: TRBV6-5; D: TRBD1; J: TRBJ2-7; size: once; DNA: TGTGCCAGCAGTTACTCGAGGGACAGGTCCTACGAGCAGTACTTC; CDR3: CASSYSRDRSYEQYF
V: TRBV5-6; D: .; J: TRBJ2-4; size: .; DNA: TGTGCCAGCAGCAGGCCGGGACTGGGGTCCAAAAACATTCAGTACTTC; CDR3: CASSRPGLGSKNIQYF
V: TRBV2; D: TRBD1; J: TRBJ2-7; size: .; DNA: TGTGCCAGCCGTAAGAGGGACAGGGGGTCGAACTTATACTACGAGCAGTACTTC; CDR3: CASRKRDRGSNLYYEQYF